This T cell receptor (beta chain) was recorded in a study of CD8 T cells in ankylosing spondylitis. Study results and caveats: What seemed typical of ankylosing spondylitis blood was a TCR beta motif built from several highly homologous variants. Several of the motif variants were reported before in synovial fluid and blood from reactive arthritis.

Germline V lookup: CDR1 SGHTA, CDR2 FQGNSA. V gave up 1 base and J gave up 5 bases, with 9 bases separating them. The CDR3 runs to 15 residues. In this sample, this clonotype turned up a few times. Antigen specificity is unknown. For TCR beta, libraries came from quantitative 5'-RACE with molecular barcodes. TCRdb ran MiXCR on the 5' RACE reads and lists one entry per CDR3 protein. The sample comprises 290,000 or so distinct CDR3 sequences, less than 25% of which are singletons, and approximately 3.7% rests with the top ten. This TCR was sampled from a female donor with ankylosing spondylitis or in good health (not recorded which). Sequences were obtained from blood, either unsorted or a sorted T cell fraction (not recorded which). The chain carries TRBV7-2 and TRBJ1-6, with D possibly being TRBD1 (5 bases). The CDR3 spells CASSLGQLDNSPLHF. The CDR3 DNA follows: TGTGCCAGCAGCTTAGGACAGCTAGATAATTCACCCCTCCACTTT.